This TCR beta chain was observed in a study of beta chain features in type 1 diabetes. At the level of the study: The study examined some 110,000,000 sorted cells across all samples.

Every isolated RNA sample was fully reverse transcribed, so sequencing captured expressed TCRB transcripts. The assay was immunoSEQ multiplex PCR, and TCRdb's table has in-frame clones only and misses some. The sample contains tens of thousands of clones, 55% to 70% of which appear only once. Broader study findings: Among all four CD4+ subsets, Type 1 diabetes patients had TCRB CDR3s that were moderately but significantly shorter.

CDR3 length: 14 amino acids. The germline V gene has CDR1 WSHSY and CDR2 SAAADI. The ends lost 6 bases at V and 12 bases at J; junction bases unmatched: 13. Worth noting for this clone: What it binds is not known.

The sequence was collected from a woman younger than 45 with type 1 diabetes. Sequenced input: stem cell memory CD4+ T cells from blood. The V gene is TRBV10-2, the J gene TRBJ1-2; TRBD1 aligns across 10 bases. CDR3 sequence: CASSQRDRGTRNTF. The CDR3 DNA sequence: TGCGCCAGCAGCCAAAGGGACAGGGGCACAAGAAACACCTTC.